A single sample gave rise to the 22 T cell receptor beta chains below, sequenced in a study of blood T cell repertoires in COVID-19. TCRdb keeps only in-frame clones here, not all; method: immunoSEQ multiplex PCR. The sample includes over 50,000 clones, 84% of them seen just once. Material: peripheral blood. Receptors originate from a man aged 55 to 70 with COVID-19, enrolled during active disease.

V and J are TRBV5-1 and TRBJ1-2; D might be TRBD1 (5 bases). Germline V gene data show CDR1 as SGHRS and CDR2 as YFSETQ. The CDR3 covers 13 residues. Trimming left V 5 bases short and J 0 bases short, with 8 bases between. As DNA, the CDR3 is TGCGCCAGCAGGGAGACAGCTAACTATGGCTACACCTTC. Protein product: CASRETANYGYTF.

This clone was seen more than once but under ten times. The V gene is TRBV24-1, the J gene TRBJ2-2, with TRBD2 identical over 8 bases. Germline V lookup: CDR1 KGHDR, CDR2 SFDVKD. The trim removed 3 bases at V and 5 bases at J, leaving 7 bases unmatched. This CDR3 is built from 16 residues. CDR3: CATSDESGRTTGELFF. In DNA, the CDR3 is TGTGCCACCAGTGATGAGAGCGGGAGAACGACCGGGGAGCTGTTTTTT.

The chain joins TRBV19 to TRBJ1-4, with a tentative D call TRBD1 (5 bases). Trimming cost V 7 bases and J 0 bases, with 24 bases left between them. Germline V gives CDR1 LNHDA, CDR2 SQIVND (reference sequence). The CDR3 totals 19 residues. For the CDR3, the DNA is TGTGCCAGTACCCTTCAGGCTGGGTATAGGGACTCAACTAATGAAAAACTGTTTTTT. Translating gives CASTLQAGYRDSTNEKLFF.

J is TRBJ1-5 and V is TRBV15; 7 nucleotides match TRBD1. Germline CDR1 and CDR2: LNHNV and YYDKDF (reference sequence). The junction had 4 bases not matched to a gene; V was cut back by 1 base and J by 1 base. The CDR3 is 16 amino acids. The CDR3 DNA reads TGTGCCACCAGCAGAGTGGGCAGGGGGAGCAATCAGCCCCAGCATTTT. This codes for CATSRVGRGSNQPQHF.

The J gene is TRBJ2-5, the V gene TRBV7-6; no clear D. CDR3 length: 15 residues. Trimming shortened V by 3 bases and J by 2 bases, and 13 bases separated the two germline ends. CDR1 is SGHVS and CDR2 is FNYEAQ in the germline V gene. This CDR3 reads CASSFAAGVQETQYF. CDR3 DNA: TGTGCCAGCAGCTTCGCCGCCGGAGTTCAAGAGACCCAGTACTTC.

The genes are TRBV2 and TRBJ2-2; 9 positions match TRBD2. This CDR3 has 16 amino acids. V dropped 4 bases and J dropped 4; count of bases not matched to a gene: 7. Germline V gene sequence: CDR1 SNHLY, CDR2 FYNNEI. The CDR3 DNA follows: TGTGCCAGCAGTGCCCGCGGGGGGGCGGGCACCGGGGAGCTGTTTTTT. It codes for CASSARGGAGTGELFF.

This clone was found once. The rearrangement uses TRBV5-6 and TRBJ2-1; 10 nucleotides align to TRBD2. The V segment lost 7 bases and the J segment 0 bases; nucleotides outside the gene matches: 10. The CDR3 runs 17 residues. In germline, CDR1 is SGHDT, CDR2 YYEEEE. CDR3 sequence (DNA): TGTGCCAGCTGGGGGCTAGCGGGAGATAGCTCCTACAATGAGCAGTTCTTC. This translates into CASWGLAGDSSYNEQFF.

The chain joins TRBV30 to TRBJ1-5, with D perhaps TRBD1 (5 bases). Trimming removed 2 bases at V and 7 bases at J, with 12 bases between. The CDR3 has 13 residues. The germline CDR1 and CDR2 sequences are GTSNPN and SVGIG (reference sequence). CDR3 DNA: TGTGCCTGGAGTATCTCAGGGTTGCAGCCCCAGCATTTT. Protein: CAWSISGLQPQHF.

The rearrangement joins TRBV19 to TRBJ2-1; TRBD2 matches at 8 bases. The CDR3 is 16 residues long. Germline CDR1 and CDR2: LNHDA and SQIVND (reference sequence). V was clipped by 6 bases and J by 5 bases; unmatched bases: 12. CDR3 coding DNA: TGTGCCAGTAGACGGACTAGCCGCGCCCGCCACAATGAGCAGTTCTTC. It yields the protein CASRRTSRARHNEQFF.

The J gene is TRBJ2-5, the V gene TRBV28, with D possibly TRBD2 on 5 matching bases. CDR3 size: 14 residues. Germline CDR1 is MDHEN and CDR2 is SYDVKM. Trimming shortened V by 5 bases and J by 2 bases, and 12 bases separated the two germline ends. This CDR3 reads CASSLSGSQETQYF. Here the CDR3 DNA reads TGTGCCAGCAGTCTCTCGGGGTCACAAGAGACCCAGTACTTC. Full variable domain (outside the CDR3, taken from reference TRBV28 and TRBJ2-5): DVKVTQSSRYLVKRTGEKVFLECVQDMDHENMFWYRQDPGLGLRLIYFSYDVKMKEKGDIPEGYSVSREKKERFSLILESASTNQTSMYLCASSLSGSQETQYFGPGTRLLVL.

This clone has just one count. The chain joins TRBV19 to TRBJ2-1; 11 bases are shared with TRBD2. Trimming at V came to 1 base and at J to 5 bases, leaving 7 bases not matched to a gene. Germline CDR1 and CDR2: LNHDA and SQIVND (reference sequence). The CDR3 has 17 amino acids. The CDR3 protein is CASSIAPSGRSHNEQFF. The CDR3 nucleotides read TGTGCCAGTAGTATAGCCCCTAGCGGGAGGTCTCACAATGAGCAGTTCTTC.

V is TRBV11-3 and J is TRBJ2-1; 9 bases are a match to TRBD1. Germline CDR1 SGHNT, CDR2 YENEEA. The CDR3 consists of 15 residues. Germline trimming cut 6 bases from V and 7 bases from J; bases unmatched to any gene: 10. DNA for the CDR3: TGTGCCAGCAGTAACCCGGGACAGGGTGGGAATGAGCAGTTCTTC. Protein product: CASSNPGQGGNEQFF.

The chain couples TRBV2 to TRBJ2-7; 10 nucleotides align to TRBD2. Trimming removed 0 bases from V and 0 bases from J; junction bases left unmatched: 5. Germline V gene lookup returns CDR1 SNHLY and CDR2 FYNNEI. There are 17 residues in the CDR3. CDR3 sequence: CASSEAPLAGDSYEQYF. CDR3 coding DNA: TGTGCCAGCAGTGAAGCGCCCCTAGCGGGAGACTCCTACGAGCAGTACTTC.

The chain carries TRBV12-5 and TRBJ2-2; possible D gene TRBD2, 6 bases. Trimming shortened V by 6 bases and J by 4 bases, and 18 bases separated the two germline ends. From germline, CDR1 is LGHNT and CDR2 FRNRAP. CDR3 length equals 16 residues. The CDR3 bases are TGTGCTAGTGGCCCCCGGAGGGGCGAGGGCACCGGGGAGCTGTTTTTT. Translation: CASGPRRGEGTGELFF.

The V gene is TRBV24-1, the J gene TRBJ1-2; D is uncertain. Germline CDR1 KGHDR, CDR2 SFDVKD. The CDR3 extends over 14 amino acids. Trimming removed 3 bases at V and 5 bases at J, with 12 bases between. The DNA of the CDR3 is TGTGCCACCAGTGATCCGGAACGACTGTATGGCTACACCTTC. This sequence encodes CATSDPERLYGYTF.

This rearrangement joins TRBV11-2 to TRBJ2-1; possibly TRBD2 for D (5 bases). The germline gives CDR1 SGHAT, CDR2 FQNNGV. The CDR3 is 12 residues long. V was cut by 5 bases and J by 7 bases, with 9 bases left in between. CDR3 residues: CASSPTRNEQFF. The CDR3 DNA reads as TGTGCCAGCAGCCCTACTAGAAATGAGCAGTTCTTC.

In DNA, the CDR3 is TGCAGCGTTGCTGGGCAAGCTACGAACACCGGGGAGCTGTTTTTT. This sequence encodes CSVAGQATNTGELFF. J is TRBJ2-2 and V is TRBV29-1; D not certain. Trimming stripped 4 bases from V and 0 bases from J, with 12 bases between. The CDR3 has 15 residues. Germline V gene data show CDR1 as SQVTM and CDR2 as ANQGSEA.

The rearrangement joins TRBV14 to TRBJ2-3; 7 nucleotides match TRBD1. The germline V gene encodes CDR1 SGHDN and CDR2 FVKESK. The CDR3 length is 14 residues. Trimming at V came to 6 bases and at J to 6 bases, leaving 9 bases not matched to a gene. In nucleotides, the CDR3 is TGTGCCAGCAGAGCAACAGGGGAAGTGGATACGCAGTATTTT. This encodes CASRATGEVDTQYF.

There are a few counts of this clone. The V call is TRBV30, the J call TRBJ1-4, with 10 bases lining up with TRBD1. Germline V gives CDR1 GTSNPN, CDR2 SVGIG (reference sequence). The CDR3 is 14 residues long. V lost 6 bases, J lost 4 bases, and 5 bases stayed unmatched. The CDR3 region is CACVRDRGNEKLFF. CDR3 DNA sequence: TGTGCCTGTGTTCGGGACAGGGGTAATGAAAAACTGTTTTTT.

The V and J genes are TRBV10-3 and TRBJ2-2, with D hard to call. Trimming removed 4 bases from V and 8 bases from J, with 8 bases in between. This CDR3 spans 12 amino acids. CDR1 is ENHRY and CDR2 is SYGVKD in the germline V gene. The CDR3 here is CAISGLQGELFF. The CDR3 bases are TGTGCCATCAGTGGGCTCCAGGGGGAGCTGTTTTTT.

V gene TRBV18 combines with J gene TRBJ2-5, with D hard to call. This CDR3 spans 13 amino acids. V was pared by 5 bases and J by 0 bases, with 7 bases between. Germline values: CDR1 KGHSH, CDR2 LQKENI. In DNA form, the CDR3 reads TGTGCCAGCTCAACAATGGACCAAGAGACCCAGTACTTC. This translates into CASSTMDQETQYF.

In its sample, this clone was seen once. The chain is built from TRBV11-2 and TRBJ2-7; D not certain. CDR1 and CDR2 from the germline V gene are SGHAT and FQNNGV. V was clipped by 5 bases and J by 0 bases, with 11 bases between them. This CDR3 spans 14 amino acids. As DNA, the CDR3 is TGTGCCAGCAGCCCACCAGGCCTCTCCTACGAGCAGTACTTC. It codes for CASSPPGLSYEQYF.